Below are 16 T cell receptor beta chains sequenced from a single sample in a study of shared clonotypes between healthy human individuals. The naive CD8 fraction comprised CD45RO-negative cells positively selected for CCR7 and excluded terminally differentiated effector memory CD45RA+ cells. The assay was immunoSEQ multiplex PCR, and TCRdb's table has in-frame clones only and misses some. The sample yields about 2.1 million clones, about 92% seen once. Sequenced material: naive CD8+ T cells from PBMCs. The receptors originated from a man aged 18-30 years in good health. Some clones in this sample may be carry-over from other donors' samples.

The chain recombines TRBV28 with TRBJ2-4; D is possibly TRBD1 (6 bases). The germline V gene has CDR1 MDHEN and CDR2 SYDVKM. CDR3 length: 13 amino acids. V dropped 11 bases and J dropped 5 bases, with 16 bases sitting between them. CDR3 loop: CAGAGAPQNIQYF. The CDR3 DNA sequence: TGTGCCGGAGCAGGGGCGCCCCAAAACATTCAGTACTTC.

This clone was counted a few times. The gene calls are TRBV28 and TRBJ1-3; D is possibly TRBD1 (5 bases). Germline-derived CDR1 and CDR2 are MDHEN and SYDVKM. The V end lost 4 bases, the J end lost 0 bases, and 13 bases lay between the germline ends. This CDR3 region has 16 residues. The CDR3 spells CASSSSMRGSGNTIYF. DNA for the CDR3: TGTGCCAGCAGTTCCTCTATGAGGGGCTCTGGAAACACCATATATTTT.

CDR3 amino acids: CASSYAPNNQPQHF. As DNA, the CDR3 is TGTGCCAGCAGTTATGCCCCCAACAATCAGCCCCAGCATTTT. The genes are TRBV6-5 and TRBJ1-5; no clear D gene. V gave up 3 bases and J gave up 3 bases, with 9 bases separating them. The CDR3 length is 14 residues. Germline V lookup: CDR1 MNHEY, CDR2 SVGAGI.

CDR3 loop: CASSLHPGGYNEQFF. CDR3 bases: TGTGCCAGCAGCTTACACCCAGGGGGGTACAATGAGCAGTTCTTC. The J gene is TRBJ2-1, the V gene TRBV7-3, with D possibly being TRBD1 (7 bases). CDR3 length equals 15 residues. V was trimmed by 2 bases and J by 4 bases, leaving 12 bases between them. From germline, CDR1 is SGHTA and CDR2 FQGTGA.

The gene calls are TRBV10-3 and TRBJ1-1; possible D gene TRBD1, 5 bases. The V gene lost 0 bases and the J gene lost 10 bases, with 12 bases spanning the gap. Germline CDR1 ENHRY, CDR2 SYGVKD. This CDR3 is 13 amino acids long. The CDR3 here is CAISESRGDVAFF. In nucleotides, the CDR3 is TGTGCCATCAGTGAGTCGAGGGGTGACGTAGCTTTCTTT.

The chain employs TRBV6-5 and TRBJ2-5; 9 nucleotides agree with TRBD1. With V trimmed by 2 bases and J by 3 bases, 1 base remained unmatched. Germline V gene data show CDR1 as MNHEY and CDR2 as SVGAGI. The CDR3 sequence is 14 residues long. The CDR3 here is CASSYGDREETQYF. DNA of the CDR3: TGTGCCAGCAGTTACGGGGACAGGGAAGAGACCCAGTACTTC.

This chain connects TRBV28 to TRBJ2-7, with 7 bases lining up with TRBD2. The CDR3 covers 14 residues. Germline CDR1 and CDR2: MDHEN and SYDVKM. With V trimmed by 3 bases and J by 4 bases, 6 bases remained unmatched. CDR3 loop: CASSFWGEGYEQYF. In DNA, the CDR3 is TGTGCCAGCAGTTTTTGGGGGGAGGGGTACGAGCAGTACTTC.

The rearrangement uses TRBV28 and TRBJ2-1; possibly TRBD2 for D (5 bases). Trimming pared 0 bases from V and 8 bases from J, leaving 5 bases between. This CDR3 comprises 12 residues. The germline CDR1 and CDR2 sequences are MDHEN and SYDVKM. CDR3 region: CASSLWGDEQFF. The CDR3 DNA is TGTGCCAGCAGTTTATGGGGAGATGAGCAGTTCTTC.

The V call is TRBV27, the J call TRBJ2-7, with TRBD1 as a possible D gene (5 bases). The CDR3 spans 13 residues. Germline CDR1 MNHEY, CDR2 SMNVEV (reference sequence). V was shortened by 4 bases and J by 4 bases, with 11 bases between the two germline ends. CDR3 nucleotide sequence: TGTGCCAGCAGTTACTTCCAGGGTTACGAGCAGTACTTC. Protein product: CASSYFQGYEQYF.

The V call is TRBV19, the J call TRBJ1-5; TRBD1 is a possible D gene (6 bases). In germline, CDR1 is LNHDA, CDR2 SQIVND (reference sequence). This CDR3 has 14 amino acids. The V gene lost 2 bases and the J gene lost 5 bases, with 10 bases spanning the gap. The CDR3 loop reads CASSILRGYQPQHF. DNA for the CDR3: TGTGCCAGTAGTATACTCAGGGGCTATCAGCCCCAGCATTTT. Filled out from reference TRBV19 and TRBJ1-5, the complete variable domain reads DGGITQSPKYLFRKEGQNVTLSCEQNLNHDAMYWYRQDPGQGLRLIYYSQIVNDFQKGDIAEGYSVSREKKESFPLTVTSAQKNPTAFYLCASSILRGYQPQHFGDGTRLSIL.

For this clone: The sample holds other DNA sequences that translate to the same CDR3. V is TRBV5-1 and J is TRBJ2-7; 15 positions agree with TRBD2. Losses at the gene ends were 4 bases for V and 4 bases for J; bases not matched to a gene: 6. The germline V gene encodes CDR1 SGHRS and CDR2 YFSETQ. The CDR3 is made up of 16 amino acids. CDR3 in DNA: TGCGCCAGCAGCGAGGGACTAGCGGGAGGTTTATACGAGCAGTACTTC. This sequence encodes CASSEGLAGGLYEQYF. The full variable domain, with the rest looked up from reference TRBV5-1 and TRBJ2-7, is KAGVTQTPRYLIKTRGQQVTLSCSPISGHRSVSWYQQTPGQGLQFLFEYFSETQRNKGNFPGRFSGRQFSNSRSEMNVSTLELGDSALYLCASSEGLAGGLYEQYFGPGTRLTVT.

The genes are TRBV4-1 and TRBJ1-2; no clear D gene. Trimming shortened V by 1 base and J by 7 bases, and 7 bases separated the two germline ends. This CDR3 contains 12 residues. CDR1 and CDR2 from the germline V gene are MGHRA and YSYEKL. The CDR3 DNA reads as TGCGCCAGCAGCCAAGGGTGGTCTGGCTACACCTTC. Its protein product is CASSQGWSGYTF.

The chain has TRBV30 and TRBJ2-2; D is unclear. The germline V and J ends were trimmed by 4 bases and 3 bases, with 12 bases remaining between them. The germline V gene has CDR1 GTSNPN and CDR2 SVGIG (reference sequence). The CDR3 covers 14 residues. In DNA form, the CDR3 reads TGTGCCTGGACCAGAGCCAGATACACCGGGGAGCTGTTTTTT. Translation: CAWTRARYTGELFF.

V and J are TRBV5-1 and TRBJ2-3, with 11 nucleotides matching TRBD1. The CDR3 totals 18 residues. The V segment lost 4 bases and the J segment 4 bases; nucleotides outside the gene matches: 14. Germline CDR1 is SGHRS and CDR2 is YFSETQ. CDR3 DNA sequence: TGCGCCAGCAGCCCACACCTATTCGGACAGGGGGCCGCAGATACGCAGTATTTT. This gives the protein CASSPHLFGQGAADTQYF.

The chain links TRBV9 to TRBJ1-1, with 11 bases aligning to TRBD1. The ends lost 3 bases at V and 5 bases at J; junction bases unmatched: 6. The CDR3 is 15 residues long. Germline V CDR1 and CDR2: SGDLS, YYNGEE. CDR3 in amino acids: CASSGGTGGFTEAFF. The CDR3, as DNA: TGTGCCAGCAGCGGAGGGACAGGGGGTTTTACTGAAGCTTTCTTT.

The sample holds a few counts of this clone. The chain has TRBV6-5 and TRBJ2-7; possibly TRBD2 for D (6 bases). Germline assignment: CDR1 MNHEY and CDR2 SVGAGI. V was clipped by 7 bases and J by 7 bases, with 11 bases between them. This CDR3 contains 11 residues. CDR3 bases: TGTGCCAGCACACATGCGGGGGAGCAGTACTTC. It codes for CASTHAGEQYF.